This T cell receptor (beta chain) was identified during a study of control samples from healthy donors and cancer patients. Germline assignment: CDR1 WNHNN and CDR2 SYGVQD (reference sequence). V dropped 7 bases and J dropped 6; count of bases not matched to a gene: 13. The CDR3 is 17 amino acids. Clones were read by immunoSEQ multiplex PCR, and TCRdb kept only the in-frame ones, dropping some. The repertoire holds 100,000 to 150,000 clones, 80% to 95% seen once, with 8.5% to 10% in the top ten. Remarks on this clone: Different DNA sequences within this sample yield the same CDR3.

The V and J genes are TRBV10-1 and TRBJ2-2; 11 positions agree with TRBD1. The sequence derives from a man aged 18 to 30 in good health. Sequencing was performed on blood. In DNA form, the CDR3 reads TGCGCCAGCACTCCTAATCCGGGACAGGGGGAGTCCGGGGAGCTGTTTTTT. It specifies CASTPNPGQGESGELFF.